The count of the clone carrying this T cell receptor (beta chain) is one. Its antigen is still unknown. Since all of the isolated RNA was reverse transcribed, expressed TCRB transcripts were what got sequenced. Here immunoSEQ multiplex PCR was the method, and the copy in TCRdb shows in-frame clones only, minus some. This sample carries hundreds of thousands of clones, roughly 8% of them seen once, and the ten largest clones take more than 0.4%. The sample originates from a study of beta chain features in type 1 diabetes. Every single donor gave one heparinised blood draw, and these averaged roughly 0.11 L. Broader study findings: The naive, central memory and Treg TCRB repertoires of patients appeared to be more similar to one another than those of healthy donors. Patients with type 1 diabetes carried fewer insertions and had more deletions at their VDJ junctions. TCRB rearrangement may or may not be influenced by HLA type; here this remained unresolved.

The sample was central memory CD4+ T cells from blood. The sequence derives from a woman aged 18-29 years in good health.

CDR3 region: CASSLLAGAVDTQYF. Here the CDR3 DNA reads TGTGCCAGCAGCTTACTAGCGGGAGCTGTGGATACGCAGTATTTT. V usage is TRBV5-4 and J usage is TRBJ2-3, with 11 bases identical to TRBD2. CDR1 SGHNT and CDR2 YYREEE come from the germline V gene (reference sequence). Trimming took 2 bases from V and 6 from J; bases not matched to a gene: 5. This CDR3 region has 15 residues.